Presented here are 19 T cell receptor beta chains from one specimen sequenced in a study of Graves' ophthalmopathy and Graves' hyperthyroidism. As the template, RNA transcripts were used to amplify TCR beta CDR3 regions. HTBI primers served in a first-round RT-PCR, which a second-round multiplex PCR followed. TCRdb reprocessed the multiplex PCR reads with MiXCR, giving one entry per CDR3 protein. The table shows hundreds of thousands of distinct CDR3 sequences, with about 38% occurring only once. The sequencing sample was made of peripheral blood. The receptors were gathered from an adult man with Graves' ophthalmopathy.

This chain joins TRBV9 and TRBJ1-6, with 8 bases fitting TRBD1. CDR1 and CDR2 from the germline V gene are SGDLS and YYNGEE. The CDR3 contains 16 residues. Trimming cost V 3 bases and J 6 bases; bases outside gene matches: 8. CDR3 in DNA: TGTGCCAGCAGCGCCCGGGACAGGTTCATTAATTCACCCCTCCACTTT. Translating it yields CASSARDRFINSPLHF.

The chain is built from TRBV30 and TRBJ1-2; the D is unclear. Per germline, CDR1 GTSNPN and CDR2 SVGIG (reference sequence). This CDR3 has 12 residues. The ends were cut back, 0 bases at V and 5 bases at J, with 7 bases in the middle. The CDR3 nucleotides are TGTGCCTGGAGTGTGTCCCCGTATGGCTACACCTTC. As protein: CAWSVSPYGYTF.

In its sample, this clonotype was seen many times. The chain uses TRBV29-1 and TRBJ2-2; D unclear. V lost 3 bases, J lost 0 bases, and 5 bases lay in between. The CDR3 has 13 amino acids. Germline V gene sequence: CDR1 SQVTM, CDR2 ANQGSEA. The chain's CDR3 is CSVETTNTGELFF. The CDR3 DNA is TGCAGCGTTGAGACAACGAACACCGGGGAGCTGTTTTTT.

This clonotype has a count of ten or more. V and J are TRBV7-8 and TRBJ1-2, with no clear D. The CDR3 extends over 12 amino acids. In germline, CDR1 is SGHVS, CDR2 FQNEAQ. V lost 0 bases and J 8 bases, leaving 7 bases between the germline ends. The DNA for the CDR3 is TGTGCCAGCAGCTTAGCGAAGGACGGCTACACCTTC. Its protein product is CASSLAKDGYTF.

J is TRBJ2-6 and V is TRBV7-3; 7 bases agree with TRBD1. Germline V gene sequence: CDR1 SGHTA, CDR2 FQGTGA. The CDR3 runs 17 residues. The V gene end was trimmed by 2 bases and the J gene end by 2 bases; junction bases not matched to a gene: 6. In DNA, the CDR3 is TGTGCCAGCAGCTTATCAGGGGGATCGGCTGGGGCCAACGTCCTGACTTTC. It encodes CASSLSGGSAGANVLTF.

This clonotype turned up a few times. The chain uses TRBV2 and TRBJ1-5; 9 bases agree with TRBD1. Trimming took 3 bases from V and 4 from J; bases not matched to a gene: 7. This CDR3 region has 16 residues. Germline CDR1 and CDR2: SNHLY and FYNNEI. The CDR3 reads CASSDNPGQGNQPQHF. The CDR3 nucleotides read TGTGCCAGCAGTGACAACCCGGGACAGGGAAATCAGCCCCAGCATTTT.

CDR3: CATRGRLSTDTQYF. The CDR3, as DNA: TGTGCCACCCGAGGACGCCTCAGCACAGATACGCAGTATTTT. The chain recombines TRBV15 with TRBJ2-3; D gene uncertain. V was pared by 8 bases and J by 0 bases, with 12 bases between. The CDR3 extends over 14 amino acids. Germline CDR1 LNHNV, CDR2 YYDKDF (reference sequence). Filled out from reference TRBV15 and TRBJ2-3, the complete variable domain reads DAMVIQNPRYQVTQFGKPVTLSCSQTLNHNVMYWYQQKSSQAPKLLFHYYDKDFNNEADTPDNFQSRRPNTSFCFLDIRSPGLGDTAMYLCATRGRLSTDTQYFGPGTRLTVL.

The table lists this clonotype with a few counts. This chain joins TRBV4-3 and TRBJ2-7, with TRBD2 matching 13 bases. Trimming at V came to 3 bases and at J to 5 bases, leaving 7 bases not matched to a gene. Germline lookup yields CDR1 LGHNA and CDR2 YSLEER. The CDR3 runs to 16 residues. The CDR3 DNA sequence: TGCGCCAGCAGCCATGGACTAGCGGGGGTCCCCAACGAGCAGTACTTC. Translation: CASSHGLAGVPNEQYF.

This clonotype was seen at least ten times. The chain employs TRBV7-8 and TRBJ1-1; TRBD1 is a possible D gene (5 bases). Trimming removed 6 bases from V and 5 bases from J, with 16 bases in between. This CDR3 has 14 residues. Germline CDR1 and CDR2: SGHVS and FQNEAQ. The CDR3 protein is CASSSVGGRTEAFF. The CDR3 DNA is TGTGCCAGCAGTTCCGTGGGGGGGAGGACTGAAGCTTTCTTT.

In this sample, this clonotype turned up many times. This sequence joins TRBV29-1 and TRBJ1-2; TRBD1 aligns across 9 bases. The CDR3 covers 13 residues. The trim removed 2 bases at V and 5 bases at J, leaving 3 bases unmatched. Looked up from germline, CDR1 is SQVTM and CDR2 is ANQGSEA. CDR3 in amino acids: CSVESDRGYGYTF. Here the CDR3 DNA reads TGCAGCGTTGAATCAGACAGGGGGTATGGCTACACCTTC.

The sample holds many counts of this clonotype. J is TRBJ2-5 and V is TRBV24-1; weak D call: TRBD2 (5 bases). This CDR3 has 15 amino acids. CDR1 KGHDR and CDR2 SFDVKD come from the germline V gene. Trimming removed 3 bases from V and 4 bases from J, with 14 bases in between. The chain's CDR3 is CATSDQVWESETQYF. CDR3 nucleotide sequence: TGTGCCACCAGTGATCAGGTTTGGGAGTCAGAGACCCAGTACTTC.

J is TRBJ1-2 and V is TRBV7-9, with D possibly TRBD1 on 6 matching bases. Germline CDR1 SEHNR, CDR2 FQNEAQ (reference sequence). Trimming shortened V by 5 bases and J by 7 bases, and 11 bases separated the two germline ends. This CDR3 spans 12 amino acids. CDR3 DNA sequence: TGTGCCAGCAGCAGGTTACAGGGTGGCTACACCTTC. Protein sequence: CASSRLQGGYTF.

The chain links TRBV7-2 to TRBJ1-2; 11 bases agree with TRBD1. CDR3 size: 16 residues. Germline trimming cut 5 bases from V and 4 bases from J; bases unmatched to any gene: 9. Germline V gives CDR1 SGHTA, CDR2 FQGNSA. The CDR3 protein is CASSVSRDRGVYGYTF. The CDR3 DNA reads TGTGCCAGCAGCGTTAGCAGGGACAGGGGGGTCTATGGCTACACCTTC.

This clonotype came up many times. CDR3 amino acids: CASSLRTGGTNYGYTF. CDR3 sequence (DNA): TGTGCCAGCAGCCTTCGGACAGGGGGGACTAACTATGGCTACACCTTC. J is TRBJ1-2 and V is TRBV7-2; the match to TRBD1 covers 10 bases. The trim removed 5 bases at V and 0 bases at J, leaving 6 bases unmatched. The CDR3 contains 16 residues. Germline V gene lookup returns CDR1 SGHTA and CDR2 FQGNSA.

This clonotype has a count of ten or more. The V and J genes are TRBV6-2 or TRBV6-3 and TRBJ2-5; D is perhaps TRBD2 (7 bases). The CDR3 runs 12 residues. Trimming shortened V by 5 bases and J by 7 bases, and 11 bases separated the two germline ends. Germline CDR1 is MNHEY and CDR2 is SVGEGT. CDR3 amino acids: CASSLGGVTQYF. CDR3 nucleotide sequence: TGTGCCAGCAGTCTAGGGGGGGTGACCCAGTACTTC.

This clonotype was counted many times. This sequence joins TRBV9 and TRBJ1-1; 10 positions agree with TRBD1. V dropped 3 bases and J dropped 5; count of bases not matched to a gene: 4. The CDR3 loop spans 14 amino acids. Germline CDR1 is SGDLS and CDR2 is YYNGEE. The CDR3 sequence: CASSAGQGETEAFF. The CDR3 DNA reads as TGTGCCAGCAGCGCCGGACAGGGGGAAACTGAAGCTTTCTTT. The whole variable domain, filled in from reference TRBV9 and TRBJ1-1, reads DSGVTQTPKHLITATGQRVTLRCSPRSGDLSVYWYQQSLDQGLQFLIQYYNGEERAKGNILERFSAQQFPDLHSELNLSSLELGDSALYFCASSAGQGETEAFFGQGTRLTVV.

V and J are TRBV25-1 and TRBJ1-2; TRBD1 might be the D (5 bases). CDR1 and CDR2 from the germline V gene are MGHDK and SYGVNS. This CDR3 spans 15 amino acids. V was trimmed by 5 bases and J by 8 bases, leaving 21 bases between them. The CDR3 nucleotides read TGTGCCAGCAGTCTTATAGCCTCTCAGGGAAGAGGCTACACCTTC. Amino acids: CASSLIASQGRGYTF.

This chain uses TRBV15 with TRBJ2-5; D call uncertain. V lost 3 bases and J lost 3, with 17 bases in between. This CDR3 is 16 amino acids long. Germline-derived CDR1 and CDR2 are LNHNV and YYDKDF (reference sequence). The CDR3 DNA is TGTGCCACCAGCAGCCCGGGCGTACTCAGGAAAGAGACCCAGTACTTC. Its protein product is CATSSPGVLRKETQYF.

This clonotype was recorded a few times. The gene calls are TRBV5-6 and TRBJ1-3; 7 bases are shared with TRBD1. V shed 0 bases and J 2 bases; nucleotides not matched to a gene: 5. Germline-derived CDR1 and CDR2 are SGHDT and YYEEEE. The length of the CDR3 is 16 residues. The CDR3 DNA sequence: TGTGCCAGCAGCTTGGACAGGGGCATTGCTGGAAACACCATATATTTT. Its translation: CASSLDRGIAGNTIYF.